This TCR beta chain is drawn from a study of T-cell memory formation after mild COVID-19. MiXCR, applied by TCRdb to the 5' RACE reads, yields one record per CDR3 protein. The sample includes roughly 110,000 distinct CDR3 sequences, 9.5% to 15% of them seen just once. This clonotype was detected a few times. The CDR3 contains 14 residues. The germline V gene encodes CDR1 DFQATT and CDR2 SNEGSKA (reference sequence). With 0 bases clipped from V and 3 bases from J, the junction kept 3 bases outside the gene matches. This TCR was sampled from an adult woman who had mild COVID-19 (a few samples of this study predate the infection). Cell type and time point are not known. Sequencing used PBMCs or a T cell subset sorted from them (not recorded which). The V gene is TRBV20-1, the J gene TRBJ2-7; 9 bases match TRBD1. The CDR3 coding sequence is TGCAGTGCTAGAGATCCGGACAGGGGCTACGAGCAGTACTTC. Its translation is CSARDPDRGYEQYF.